The 28 T cell receptor beta chains in this list originate from one sample, sequenced in a study of cytomegalovirus exposure and HLA in healthy donors. The data were produced by immunoSEQ multiplex PCR, yet TCRdb's version contains in-frame clones alone and is incomplete. In the table there are approximately 130,000 clones, about 83% of which are singletons. The sequenced sample was PBMCs. Source of these receptors: a young woman in good health and CMV-seronegative.

The chain is built from TRBV30 and TRBJ2-2; 7 bases fit TRBD1. Germline CDR1 reads GTSNPN; CDR2 reads SVGIG (reference sequence). V was clipped by 0 bases and J by 4 bases; unmatched bases: 5. The CDR3 has 15 amino acids. This chain's CDR3 is CAWSVRDSFTGELFF. CDR3 coding DNA: TGTGCCTGGAGTGTAAGGGACAGTTTCACCGGGGAGCTGTTTTTT.

The chain recombines TRBV10-3 with TRBJ2-7, with D hard to call. V gave up 0 bases and J gave up 3 bases, with 9 bases separating them. Germline lookup yields CDR1 ENHRY and CDR2 SYGVKD. This CDR3 comprises 14 residues. The CDR3 DNA reads TGTGCCATCAGTGAGTCAAGTCAGATCTACGAGCAGTACTTC. It is translated as CAISESSQIYEQYF.

The gene calls are TRBV29-1 and TRBJ2-3, with 7 bases aligning to TRBD2. This CDR3 spans 12 amino acids. The V and J ends lost 7 bases and 0 bases, in that order; junction bases with no gene match: 1. Germline CDR1 reads SQVTM; CDR2 reads ANQGSEA. The DNA of the CDR3 is TGCAGCGCAGCGGGGAGCACAGATACGCAGTATTTT. Its protein product is CSAAGSTDTQYF.

The chain employs TRBV14 and TRBJ1-2, with TRBD1 matching 9 bases. Trimming at V came to 4 bases and at J to 7 bases, leaving 7 bases not matched to a gene. This CDR3 region has 14 residues. Per germline, CDR1 SGHDN and CDR2 FVKESK. The CDR3 loop reads CASSRDRDIGGYTF. The CDR3 coding sequence is TGTGCCAGCAGCCGGGACAGGGATATCGGTGGCTACACCTTC.

This clone was seen just once. The V call is TRBV6-6, the J call TRBJ1-2; D remains unclear. This CDR3 has 14 amino acids. CDR1 MNHNY and CDR2 SVGAGI come from the germline V gene (reference sequence). V lost 0 bases and J lost 7, with 12 bases in between. The CDR3 DNA reads TGTGCCAGCAGTTACTCGGAGCAGGCGGGTGGCTACACCTTC. This encodes CASSYSEQAGGYTF.

The chain links TRBV4-1 to TRBJ1-1; TRBD1 aligns across 9 bases. With 0 bases clipped from V and 6 bases from J, the junction kept 11 bases outside the gene matches. Germline CDR1 and CDR2: MGHRA and YSYEKL. This CDR3 comprises 17 residues. CDR3 coding DNA: TGCGCCAGCAGCCAAGACCCTCACAGAACAGGGGGCCCTGAAGCTTTCTTT. This translates into CASSQDPHRTGGPEAFF.

This clone came up once. The J gene is TRBJ1-1, the V gene TRBV30; D unclear. V was clipped by 0 bases and J by 4 bases, with 9 bases between them. The CDR3 sequence is 13 residues long. Germline CDR1 is GTSNPN and CDR2 is SVGIG (reference sequence). CDR3 bases: TGTGCCTGGAGTGTAAATAGAGCCACTGAAGCTTTCTTT. It specifies CAWSVNRATEAFF.

This clone has a handful of counts. The rearrangement joins TRBV30 to TRBJ1-6, with D possibly TRBD1 on 5 matching bases. This CDR3 comprises 13 residues. With 8 bases removed from V and 10 bases from J, the gap between germline ends came to 18 bases. The germline V gene has CDR1 GTSNPN and CDR2 SVGIG (reference sequence). The CDR3: CAGGEGTNSPLHF. The CDR3 bases are TGTGCCGGGGGGGAGGGTACGAACTCACCCCTCCACTTT.

The rearrangement joins TRBV5-1 to TRBJ2-7; TRBD2 might be the D (5 bases). CDR3 length equals 14 residues. V lost 2 bases and J 0 bases, leaving 9 bases between the germline ends. Germline V CDR1 and CDR2: SGHRS, YFSETQ. CDR3 amino acids: CASSLTGSSYEQYF. CDR3 coding DNA: TGCGCCAGCAGCTTAACGGGGAGCTCCTACGAGCAGTACTTC.

This chain joins TRBV4-3 and TRBJ2-3; 10 nucleotides agree with TRBD2. The CDR3 totals 16 residues. Germline loops: CDR1 LGHNA, CDR2 YSLEER. The J segment lost 5 bases and the V segment lost 0 bases, leaving 5 bases of the junction unmatched. CDR3 bases: TGCGCCAGCAGCCAAGATCTACTAGCGGGGATAGATACGCAGTATTTT. It specifies CASSQDLLAGIDTQYF.

CDR3 sequence: CASSTQDSQETQYF. CDR3 nucleotides: TGTGCCAGTAGTACCCAAGACAGCCAAGAGACCCAGTACTTC. The chain employs TRBV19 and TRBJ2-5, with D tentatively TRBD1 (5 bases). Trimming took off 4 bases at V and 1 base at J, with 10 bases between the two ends. Germline V gene lookup returns CDR1 LNHDA and CDR2 SQIVND (reference sequence). The CDR3 consists of 14 residues.

The chain carries TRBV15 and TRBJ2-5, with no clear D. The CDR3 is 16 amino acids. The V and J ends lost 1 base and 5 bases respectively, with 17 bases between them. The germline V gene encodes CDR1 LNHNV and CDR2 YYDKDF (reference sequence). CDR3 protein: CATSRVPGFGHETQYF. CDR3 nucleotides: TGTGCCACCAGCAGAGTGCCAGGTTTCGGCCACGAGACCCAGTACTTC.

The chain is built from TRBV6-5 and TRBJ1-2; 8 bases are a match to TRBD1. Trimming took 4 bases from V and 8 from J; bases not matched to a gene: 6. This CDR3 contains 13 residues. The germline CDR1 and CDR2 sequences are MNHEY and SVGAGI. CDR3 nucleotides: TGTGCCAGCAGTTCCGGGCCAGGGGGCGGCTACACCTTC. Its protein is CASSSGPGGGYTF.

The chain's CDR3 is CASSYQWTRTDTQYF. DNA of the CDR3: TGTGCCAGCAGTTACCAATGGACTCGCACAGATACGCAGTATTTT. The chain employs TRBV6-5 and TRBJ2-3; tentatively, D is TRBD2 (5 bases). Germline CDR1 MNHEY, CDR2 SVGAGI. V shed 2 bases and J shed 1 base, with 10 bases lying between them. This CDR3 spans 15 amino acids.

V is TRBV6-5 and J is TRBJ2-7; D remains ambiguous. CDR1 and CDR2 (germline): MNHEY, SVGAGI. The CDR3 is 15 residues long. V lost 5 bases, J lost 2 bases, and 16 bases lay in between. The CDR3 reads CASSPTNRLTYEQYF. The CDR3 DNA follows: TGTGCCAGCAGTCCCACCAACAGATTGACCTACGAGCAGTACTTC.

V usage is TRBV29-1 and J usage is TRBJ2-5, with 12 bases matching TRBD1. CDR3 length equals 14 residues. The germline CDR1 and CDR2 sequences are SQVTM and ANQGSEA. V lost 4 bases to trimming and J lost 5 bases; unmatched junction nucleotides: 5. The CDR3 sequence: CSVGDRGRGETQYF. In DNA form, the CDR3 reads TGCAGCGTTGGGGACAGGGGGCGGGGGGAGACCCAGTACTTC.

This clone came up a few times. This sequence joins TRBV11-3 and TRBJ1-2, with TRBD1 as a possible D gene (5 bases). Per germline, CDR1 SGHNT and CDR2 YENEEA. Between the trimmed V and J ends, which lost 8 bases and 6 bases, there was a span of 13 bases. The CDR3 is 12 amino acids. The DNA of the CDR3 is TGTGCCAGCCAAGGGACTCCTCATGGCTACACCTTC. Translation: CASQGTPHGYTF.

The V call is TRBV12-5, the J call TRBJ2-1; 9 bases are shared with TRBD1. Germline V gene lookup returns CDR1 LGHNT and CDR2 FRNRAP. With 7 bases clipped from V and 7 bases from J, the junction kept 11 bases outside the gene matches. This CDR3 contains 15 residues. Here the CDR3 reads CASAPPVGTGNEQFF. Here the CDR3 DNA reads TGTGCTAGTGCCCCTCCGGTCGGGACAGGGAATGAGCAGTTCTTC.

The genes are TRBV25-1 and TRBJ2-1, with D tentatively TRBD1 (6 bases). In germline, CDR1 is MGHDK, CDR2 SYGVNS. V was clipped by 6 bases and J by 5 bases, with 11 bases between them. The CDR3 contains 13 residues. In nucleotides, the CDR3 is TGTGCCAGCAGCCCCTGGACAGACAATGAGCAGTTCTTC. Translating gives CASSPWTDNEQFF.

The chain is built from TRBV6-5 and TRBJ1-1; 7 nucleotides align to TRBD1. Trimming cost V 5 bases and J 2 bases; bases outside gene matches: 5. The germline V gene has CDR1 MNHEY and CDR2 SVGAGI. This CDR3 has 14 residues. CDR3 residues: CASSHRGINTEAFF. The CDR3 nucleotides are TGTGCCAGCAGTCACAGGGGCATAAACACTGAAGCTTTCTTT.

This clone has just one count. The chain joins TRBV10-3 to TRBJ2-5, with TRBD2 matching 8 bases. V lost 0 bases and J lost 1; bases outside the gene matches: 7. The CDR3 runs to 17 residues. Germline V CDR1 and CDR2: ENHRY, SYGVKD. CDR3 residues: CAISESIGGGTQETQYF. The DNA of the CDR3 is TGTGCCATCAGTGAGTCGATCGGCGGGGGGACCCAAGAGACCCAGTACTTC.

J is TRBJ2-3 and V is TRBV19, with no clear D. Trimming took 6 bases from V and 2 from J, leaving 12 bases between them. Germline V CDR1 and CDR2: LNHDA, SQIVND (reference sequence). The length of the CDR3 is 14 residues. CDR3 nucleotides: TGTGCCAGTAGCCCCGCGCGGAACACAGATACGCAGTATTTT. Protein product: CASSPARNTDTQYF.

The CDR3 reads CASSGDRGAYGYTF. In DNA, the CDR3 is TGCGCCAGCAGCGGAGACAGGGGTGCCTATGGCTACACCTTC. The rearrangement joins TRBV4-1 to TRBJ1-2; 8 positions match TRBD1. The germline gives CDR1 MGHRA, CDR2 YSYEKL. The CDR3 has 14 amino acids. J was trimmed by 4 bases and V by 5 bases; bases with no gene match: 6.

Only a few counts were recorded for this clone. The genes are TRBV11-3 and TRBJ2-1; 12 positions agree with TRBD2. V lost 6 bases to trimming and J lost 6 bases; unmatched junction nucleotides: 3. Germline V CDR1 and CDR2: SGHNT, YENEEA. This CDR3 has 14 amino acids. The CDR3 protein is CASRLAGGLNEQFF. The CDR3 coding sequence is TGTGCCAGCAGGCTAGCGGGGGGGCTCAATGAGCAGTTCTTC.

V gene TRBV7-9 combines with J gene TRBJ2-2, with D maybe TRBD2 (7 bases). Germline CDR1 reads SEHNR; CDR2 reads FQNEAQ (reference sequence). CDR3 length: 18 residues. Trimming took off 6 bases at V and 5 bases at J, with 25 bases between the two ends. CDR3 DNA sequence: TGTGCCAGCAGACTCGGCCGGGGGGCAGGGGAATGGACCGGGGAGCTGTTTTTT. It translates to CASRLGRGAGEWTGELFF.

The chain employs TRBV5-4 and TRBJ1-1; D gene uncertain. The V gene's germline CDR1 is SGHNT and CDR2 YYREEE (reference sequence). Trimming removed 4 bases at V and 1 base at J, with 11 bases between. This CDR3 comprises 14 residues. CDR3 region: CASSGIQQNTEAFF. The CDR3, as DNA: TGTGCCAGCAGCGGTATACAGCAGAACACTGAAGCTTTCTTT.

The V gene is TRBV2, the J gene TRBJ1-2; no clear D. CDR1 is SNHLY and CDR2 is FYNNEI in the germline V gene. V gave up 10 bases and J gave up 0 bases, with 12 bases separating them. The CDR3 sequence is 13 residues long. The CDR3 spells CATRPRPNYGYTF. As DNA, the CDR3 is TGTGCCACCCGACCGAGGCCTAACTATGGCTACACCTTC.

Here the CDR3 DNA reads TGTGCCAGCAGTGAAGACATACCTGGGCGTCAGCCCCAGCATTTT. Translated, it gives CASSEDIPGRQPQHF. The chain recombines TRBV6-1 with TRBJ1-5; D remains unclear. Germline lookup yields CDR1 MNHNS and CDR2 SASEGT. The ends were cut back, 1 base at V and 6 bases at J, with 13 bases in the middle. The CDR3 has 15 amino acids.